Many counts were recorded for the clone carrying this T cell receptor beta chain. Its target is not known. CDR3 length equals 12 residues. V lost 4 bases and J lost 10, with 16 bases in between. CDR1 is DFQATT, CDR2 SNEGSKA, per germline (reference sequence). A sample-barcoded 5' primer and a J-beta primer mix were used in a second PCR of about 7 to 12 cycles. MiXCR was run by TCRdb on the 5' RACE reads, yielding one entry per CDR3 protein. The sample has around 870,000 distinct CDR3 sequences; under 35% are singletons. These data are taken from a study of blood T cells in healthy people across ages. Study findings and constraints: TCR beta diversity per million T cells fell roughly linearly with age. Possibly, changes in expanded clonotypes were confounded because donor CMV status was unknown.

This TCR derives from a woman at least 80 years old in good health. The V gene is TRBV20-1, the J gene TRBJ1-2, with a weak D call TRBD1 (6 bases). What was sequenced was blood. In nucleotides, the CDR3 is TGCAGTGCTAAGACAGGTCCGGGAGACTACACCTTC. Translation gives CSAKTGPGDYTF.